This is a list of T cell receptor beta chains from one sample in a study of identical twins. TCRdb reprocessed the 5' RACE reads via MiXCR and lists one record per CDR3 protein. The profile shows about 570,000 distinct CDR3 sequences, just under 10% of them singletons. A further study also used this sample, focusing on yellow fever vaccine responses in identical twins.

The sequenced material came from PBMCs. These receptors were collected from a woman in her late teens or twenties in good health. The CDR3 runs from the conserved cysteine through the conserved F or W. D genes are given only for firm matches. The listing skips clone size in some rows; elsewhere it reads once, few, many or a size class.

TRBJ1-6,many,-,TRBV10-3,TGTGCCATCAGTGAGAAGGACACTGAATCACCCCTCCACTTT,CAISEKDTESPLHF
TRBJ2-7,many,-,TRBV3-1,TGTGCCAGCAGCCCCACCCAGGCGAGGGAGCAGTACTTC,CASSPTQAREQYF
TRBJ2-5,many,-,TRBV7-2,TGTGCCAGCAGCTTACAGGGCCGGGGCAGAGAGACCCAGTACTTC,CASSLQGRGRETQYF
TRBJ1-2,-,TRBD1,TRBV2,TGTGCCAGCAGTGGCCCGGGACAGCGTTCCATAATCTATGGCTACACCTTC,CASSGPGQRSIIYGYTF
TRBJ2-1,-,-,TRBV5-1,TGCGCCAGCAGCTTGGAGCGCGGCGACAATGAGCAGTTCTTC,CASSLERGDNEQFF
TRBJ2-1,many,TRBD1,TRBV14,TGTGCCAGCAGCCAATCTAGGAAGGGACAGGGATTTTTAGATGAGCAGTTCTTC,CASSQSRKGQGFLDEQFF
TRBJ2-7,-,-,TRBV21-1,TGTGCCAGCAGCACCCTGACAGGGAGGCCTCACGAGCAGTACTTC,CASSTLTGRPHEQYF
TRBJ2-1,many,TRBD2,TRBV28,TGTGCCAGCAAAGCCCCTAGCGGGAGGGCCCGAGGGAATGAGCAGTTCTTC,CASKAPSGRARGNEQFF
TRBJ2-7,few,-,TRBV7-9,TGTGCCACCAAGGACAGGGACTACTACGAGCAGTACTTC,CATKDRDYYEQYF
TRBJ2-5,few,-,TRBV5-1,TGCGCCAGCAGCTCACGCCCCCCAGAGACCCAGTACTTC,CASSSRPPETQYF
TRBJ2-1,few,-,TRBV2,TGTGCCAGCAGTGAAACTGGGGTGAATGAGCAGTTCTTC,CASSETGVNEQFF
TRBJ2-1,-,TRBD2,TRBV20-1,TGCAGTGCAAAGAGGCCTCTGACTAGCGGGAGGTATCATGAGCAGTTCTTC,CSAKRPLTSGRYHEQFF
TRBJ2-7,few,TRBD1,TRBV15,TGTGCCACCAGCGAAGGGACAGGGTCCTACGAGCAGTACTTC,CATSEGTGSYEQYF
TRBJ2-3,few,TRBD1,TRBV11-1,TGTGCCAGCAGCTTAGGCTTACAGGGGTCGAAGAGGACAGATACGCAGTATTTT,CASSLGLQGSKRTDTQYF
TRBJ2-2,-,-,TRBV15,TGTGCCACCAGCAGAGTGGCGGAACTCACCGGGGAGCTGTTTTTT,CATSRVAELTGELFF
TRBJ2-5,few,TRBD2,TRBV9,TGTGCCAGCAGCGCCTTAGCGGGGAGGAGAGAGACCCAGTACTTC,CASSALAGRRETQYF
TRBJ2-3,few,TRBD1,TRBV7-2,TGTGCCAGCAGCTCGCGGACAGGGGGGAGTACGCAGTATTTT,CASSSRTGGSTQYF
TRBJ2-2,few,TRBD1,TRBV2,TGTGCCAGCAGAGGACAGGGCCCCATCACCGGGGAGCTGTTTTTT,CASRGQGPITGELFF
TRBJ2-5,-,TRBD2,TRBV4-3,TGCGCCAGCAGCCAGTGGGCGTGGGAGGGCCCGGAGACCCAGTACTTC,CASSQWAWEGPETQYF
TRBJ2-7,-,-,TRBV24-1,TGTGCCACCAGTGCCGGGACCTATCCCTACGAGCAGTACTTC,CATSAGTYPYEQYF